Below are 15 T cell receptor beta chains sequenced from a single sample in a study of T cell clones after liver transplantation (dated by TCRdb to 2018 to 2020). The time point label corresponds to: pre-transplant. The library was prepared using the immunoSEQ multiplex PCR assay. The immuneACCESS repertoire file appears here via TCRdb, limited to in-frame rearrangements. These files lack a portion of the clones; in checked studies, under half of the deficit traces to unresolved V genes, and the cause of the others is not known. The sample yields 45,000 to 55,000 clones; approximately 84% were counted once. Jointly, the top ten make up 7.5% to 10% of the sample. Sequenced material: CD4+ T cells from blood, taken before liver transplant. All receptors derive from a human donor who received a liver transplant.

In nucleotides, the CDR3 is TGTGCCAGCCGTAGGAGGGGCAATGAGCAGTTCTTC. Protein product: CASRRRGNEQFF. The chain links TRBV27 to TRBJ2-1; possibly TRBD2 for D (6 bases). Germline CDR1 MNHEY, CDR2 SMNVEV (reference sequence). V was shortened by 8 bases and J by 6 bases, with 11 bases between the two germline ends. This CDR3 spans 12 amino acids.

The chain carries TRBV9 and TRBJ2-2; a possible D gene is TRBD1 (5 bases). The CDR3 totals 15 residues. CDR1 and CDR2 (germline): SGDLS, YYNGEE. V gave up 0 bases and J gave up 3 bases, with 9 bases separating them. The CDR3 DNA follows: TGTGCCAGCAGCGTAGTGGGGCGCGACACCGGGGAGCTGTTTTTT. Residues: CASSVVGRDTGELFF.

The chain employs TRBV4-2 and TRBJ2-4, with 12 positions matching TRBD2. The V and J ends lost 0 bases and 9 bases, in that order; junction bases with no gene match: 3. There are 15 residues in the CDR3. Germline V gene data show CDR1 as LGHNA and CDR2 as YNFKEQ. The CDR3 sequence: CASSQETSGRTIQYF. The CDR3 DNA follows: TGTGCCAGCAGCCAAGAAACTAGCGGGAGGACCATTCAGTACTTC.

V is TRBV7-2 and J is TRBJ2-3; D is ambiguous. V was cut by 5 bases and J by 2 bases, with 5 bases left in between. The CDR3 loop spans 12 amino acids. The germline CDR1 and CDR2 sequences are SGHTA and FQGNSA. DNA for the CDR3: TGTGCCAGCAGCACCTCCACAGATACGCAGTATTTT. Translating it yields CASSTSTDTQYF. Full variable domain (outside the CDR3, taken from reference TRBV7-2 and TRBJ2-3): GAGVSQSPSNKVTEKGKDVELRCDPISGHTALYWYRQSLGQGLEFLIYFQGNSAPDKSGLPSDRFSAERTGGSVSTLTIQRTQQEDSAVYLCASSTSTDTQYFGPGTRLTVL.

The chain joins TRBV7-9 to TRBJ2-2; D perhaps matches TRBD1 (6 bases). Deletions cut 5 bases from V and 3 bases from J, with 13 bases between. CDR3 size: 15 residues. The germline V gene encodes CDR1 SEHNR and CDR2 FQNEAQ (reference sequence). The CDR3 sequence: CASSPGTRDTGELFF. As DNA, the CDR3 is TGTGCCAGCAGCCCGGGGACACGAGACACCGGGGAGCTGTTTTTT.

The CDR3 region has the DNA TGTGCCAGCAGCTTAGAAAGGTTGGCCCGGGGGGAGACCCAGTACTTC. Its translation: CASSLERLARGETQYF. This chain connects TRBV7-8 to TRBJ2-5, with D tentatively TRBD2 (6 bases). CDR1 and CDR2 (germline): SGHVS, FQNEAQ. The CDR3 sequence is 16 residues long. Trimming pared 1 base from V and 5 bases from J, leaving 17 bases between.

This chain joins TRBV9 and TRBJ2-1; 12 bases agree with TRBD2. CDR1 and CDR2 from the germline V gene are SGDLS and YYNGEE. V dropped 0 bases and J dropped 8; count of bases not matched to a gene: 9. CDR3 length: 17 amino acids. CDR3 amino acids: CASSVGLAGGLSDEQFF. The CDR3 nucleotides read TGTGCCAGCAGCGTAGGCCTAGCGGGAGGGCTATCAGATGAGCAGTTCTTC.

This clone was found a few times. This rearrangement joins TRBV5-4 to TRBJ2-5; possibly TRBD1 or TRBD2 for D (5 bases each). The CDR3 runs 15 residues. Germline-derived CDR1 and CDR2 are SGHNT and YYREEE (reference sequence). Deletions cut 1 base from V and 2 bases from J, with 12 bases between. CDR3 DNA: TGTGCCAGCAGCTTGCTGGGACCGCATCAAGAGACCCAGTACTTC. Its protein is CASSLLGPHQETQYF.

The chain couples TRBV19 to TRBJ1-5, with D possibly TRBD1 on 6 matching bases. Germline CDR1 is LNHDA and CDR2 is SQIVND (reference sequence). The CDR3 contains 13 residues. Between the trimmed V and J ends, which lost 7 bases and 1 base, there was a span of 8 bases. The CDR3 is CASNRVSNQPQHF. In DNA form, the CDR3 reads TGTGCCAGTAACAGGGTAAGCAATCAGCCCCAGCATTTT.

The sample holds a few counts of this clone. The chain couples TRBV28 to TRBJ2-5; weak D call: TRBD1 (6 bases). The CDR3 consists of 12 residues. The germline V gene has CDR1 MDHEN and CDR2 SYDVKM. Trimming removed 5 bases at V and 5 bases at J, with 9 bases between. The CDR3 nucleotides are TGTGCCAGCAGTAAGGGGGTCGAGACCCAGTACTTC. Translating it yields CASSKGVETQYF.

The chain combines TRBV2 with TRBJ1-2; 8 bases line up with TRBD1. The CDR3 has 13 amino acids. With V trimmed by 10 bases and J by 3 bases, 7 bases remained unmatched. The germline V gene has CDR1 SNHLY and CDR2 FYNNEI. In nucleotides, the CDR3 is TGTGCCATCTCGACAGGGGTTGACTATGGCTACACCTTC. Translating gives CAISTGVDYGYTF.

The chain has TRBV7-9 and TRBJ1-4; D perhaps matches TRBD1 (6 bases). This CDR3 has 15 residues. Germline V gene lookup returns CDR1 SEHNR and CDR2 FQNEAQ (reference sequence). V dropped 6 bases and J dropped 10 bases, with 21 bases sitting between them. The CDR3 region is CASRSNDRTLGKLFF. Written as DNA, the CDR3 is TGTGCCAGCAGATCGAATGACAGGACATTAGGAAAACTGTTTTTT.

The chain combines TRBV6-6 with TRBJ2-5; 7 nucleotides agree with TRBD1. CDR1 is MNHNY, CDR2 SVGAGI, per germline (reference sequence). This CDR3 region has 14 residues. Germline trimming cut 4 bases from V and 5 bases from J; bases unmatched to any gene: 7. In DNA, the CDR3 is TGTGCCAGCAGTTTCCAACAGGGGCGGGAGACCCAGTACTTC. This gives the protein CASSFQQGRETQYF.

The sample holds a few counts of this clone. The V gene is TRBV12-5, the J gene TRBJ2-7; D gene ambiguous. Germline assignment: CDR1 LGHNT and CDR2 FRNRAP. The V end lost 7 bases, the J end lost 1 base, and 5 bases lay between the germline ends. This CDR3 comprises 11 residues. CDR3 amino acids: CASEQSYEQYF. As DNA, the CDR3 is TGTGCTAGTGAACAGTCCTACGAGCAGTACTTC.

V usage is TRBV6-6 and J usage is TRBJ2-5; D perhaps matches TRBD2 (6 bases). Germline values: CDR1 MNHNY, CDR2 SVGAGI (reference sequence). V was shortened by 4 bases and J by 2 bases, with 8 bases between the two germline ends. The CDR3 covers 13 residues. The CDR3 DNA reads as TGTGCCAGCAGTTCCGCGGGACAAGAGACCCAGTACTTC. This gives the protein CASSSAGQETQYF.